These 23 T cell receptor beta chains share one sample of origin, sequenced in a study of cytomegalovirus exposure and HLA in healthy donors. PCR involved 60 Vbeta and 13 Jbeta primers. Generated by immunoSEQ multiplex PCR, the TCRdb table keeps only in-frame clones and is missing some. The sample contains about 94,000 clones, 81% of which appear only once. Sequencing input: PBMCs. The receptors were gathered from a human donor in good health.

The chain recombines TRBV2 with TRBJ1-1; no firm D call. Trimming shortened V by 2 bases and J by 4 bases, and 8 bases separated the two germline ends. CDR1 and CDR2 from the germline V gene are SNHLY and FYNNEI. This CDR3 is 13 amino acids long. The CDR3 sequence: CASSEPPSTEAFF. The DNA for the CDR3 is TGTGCCAGCAGTGAACCGCCGAGCACTGAAGCTTTCTTT.

In this sample, this clone turned up a few times. J is TRBJ1-1 and V is TRBV6-5; D possibly corresponds to TRBD1 (6 bases). The V end lost 6 bases, the J end lost 1 base, and 9 bases lay between the germline ends. The CDR3 runs 13 residues. The germline V gene encodes CDR1 MNHEY and CDR2 SVGAGI. The CDR3 DNA reads as TGTGCCAGCAGACTGACAGGGAACACTGAAGCTTTCTTT. This codes for CASRLTGNTEAFF.

The V and J genes are TRBV7-2 and TRBJ2-3, with 9 bases fitting TRBD2. Germline CDR1 reads SGHTA; CDR2 reads FQGNSA. Trimming removed 3 bases from V and 6 bases from J; junction bases left unmatched: 4. The CDR3 consists of 14 residues. CDR3 region: CASSFAGGRDTQYF. CDR3 DNA sequence: TGTGCCAGCAGCTTCGCGGGGGGGCGGGATACGCAGTATTTT.

The chain carries TRBV5-1 and TRBJ1-4; TRBD1 agrees at 7 bases. After removal of 6 bases from V and 3 bases from J, the junction contained 5 bases not matched to a gene. The CDR3 spans 14 residues. Germline V gene lookup returns CDR1 SGHRS and CDR2 YFSETQ. The CDR3 coding sequence is TGCGCCAGCACGGCGGGACAGTCTAATGAAAAACTGTTTTTT. Amino acids: CASTAGQSNEKLFF.

The J gene is TRBJ2-5, the V gene TRBV11-2, with 13 bases that match TRBD2. V trimming: 7 bases; J trimming: 5 bases; junction bases outside the gene matches: 13. The length of the CDR3 is 17 residues. Germline V gives CDR1 SGHAT, CDR2 FQNNGV. The CDR3 coding sequence is TGTGCCAGCAACCAACGGACTAGCGGGGGCCCCCGGGAGACCCAGTACTTC. Amino acids: CASNQRTSGGPRETQYF. Filled out from reference TRBV11-2 and TRBJ2-5, the complete variable domain reads EAGVAQSPRYKIIEKRQSVAFWCNPISGHATLYWYQQILGQGPKLLIQFQNNGVVDDSQLPKDRFSAERLKGVDSTLKIQPAKLEDSAVYLCASNQRTSGGPRETQYFGPGTRLLVL.

CDR3 nucleotides: TGTGCCAGCAGCTTACCGAGACTTGGCTACACCTTC. Translation: CASSLPRLGYTF. The chain couples TRBV7-2 to TRBJ1-2; no clear D. Germline values: CDR1 SGHTA, CDR2 FQGNSA. The ends were cut back, 2 bases at V and 7 bases at J, with 8 bases in the middle. This CDR3 is 12 amino acids long.

This chain uses TRBV7-2 with TRBJ1-1; perhaps TRBD1 as D (5 bases). CDR1 and CDR2 from the germline V gene are SGHTA and FQGNSA. CDR3 size: 14 residues. Trimming cost V 3 bases and J 1 base, with 9 bases left between them. The CDR3 DNA is TGTGCCAGCAGCTTTTTCGGACAGAACACTGAAGCTTTCTTT. This codes for CASSFFGQNTEAFF.

The gene calls are TRBV30 and TRBJ1-6; no clear D gene. The CDR3 totals 13 residues. Germline CDR1 is GTSNPN and CDR2 is SVGIG (reference sequence). V was clipped by 4 bases and J by 8 bases, with 12 bases between them. CDR3 sequence reads: CAWKAGGDSPLHF. The CDR3 DNA follows: TGTGCCTGGAAGGCAGGAGGAGATTCACCCCTCCACTTT.

The chain combines TRBV7-2 with TRBJ2-3; TRBD1 is a possible D gene (6 bases). The CDR3 runs to 17 residues. Germline V gene sequence: CDR1 SGHTA, CDR2 FQGNSA. V lost 4 bases and J 8 bases, leaving 25 bases between the germline ends. Here the CDR3 reads CASSSPRTDPEQGTQYF. Here the CDR3 DNA reads TGTGCCAGCAGCTCACCCCGGACAGACCCCGAACAGGGTACGCAGTATTTT.

In this sample, this clone turned up once. The genes are TRBV19 and TRBJ1-6, with a tentative D call TRBD1 (5 bases). The CDR3 has 13 amino acids. Trimming removed 7 bases at V and 5 bases at J, with 9 bases between. From germline, CDR1 is LNHDA and CDR2 SQIVND (reference sequence). CDR3 loop: CASKAGNNSPLHF. The CDR3 DNA is TGTGCCAGTAAGGCAGGGAATAATTCACCCCTCCACTTT.

This rearrangement joins TRBV30 to TRBJ2-6, with TRBD1 identical over 8 bases. The CDR3 covers 15 residues. V was clipped by 2 bases and J by 1 base; unmatched bases: 1. Per germline, CDR1 GTSNPN and CDR2 SVGIG (reference sequence). The chain's CDR3 is CAWSTGGSGANVLTF. The DNA of the CDR3 is TGTGCCTGGAGTACAGGGGGGTCTGGGGCCAACGTCCTGACTTTC.

The chain is built from TRBV6-6 and TRBJ1-1; 7 bases are shared with TRBD1. V dropped 8 bases and J dropped 3; count of bases not matched to a gene: 12. The CDR3 is made up of 15 amino acids. Germline V gives CDR1 MNHNY, CDR2 SVGAGI (reference sequence). The CDR3 spells CASHRQGQEDTEAFF. The CDR3 coding sequence is TGTGCCAGCCACCGACAGGGTCAAGAGGACACTGAAGCTTTCTTT.

The genes are TRBV11-2 and TRBJ2-2, with D possibly TRBD1 on 6 matching bases. Germline lookup yields CDR1 SGHAT and CDR2 FQNNGV. This CDR3 is 16 amino acids long. The germline V and J ends were trimmed by 0 bases and 7 bases, with 15 bases remaining between them. In DNA form, the CDR3 reads TGTGCCAGCAGCTTAGAGGGGGCCTCCTCCAACGGGGAGCTGTTTTTT. Encoded protein: CASSLEGASSNGELFF.

J is TRBJ1-3 and V is TRBV6-1; unclear D gene. V lost 2 bases and J lost 3, with 11 bases in between. CDR3 length: 15 residues. CDR1 and CDR2 (germline): MNHNS, SASEGT. The chain's CDR3 is CASSESGGRGNTIYF. The CDR3 coding sequence is TGTGCCAGCAGTGAATCTGGAGGCCGTGGAAACACCATATATTTT.

The chain carries TRBV7-2 and TRBJ1-3; D remains unclear. Between the trimmed V and J ends, which lost 5 bases and 0 bases, there was a span of 11 bases. The CDR3 is 15 amino acids. The germline gives CDR1 SGHTA, CDR2 FQGNSA. The CDR3 here is CASSPQVHSGNTIYF. The CDR3 DNA follows: TGTGCCAGCAGCCCTCAGGTTCACTCTGGAAACACCATATATTTT.

The CDR3 loop is CASSWDNEQYF. The CDR3 DNA reads TGTGCCAGCAGCTGGGACAACGAGCAGTACTTC. The rearrangement uses TRBV5-6 and TRBJ2-7; D is possibly TRBD1 (6 bases). The germline CDR1 and CDR2 sequences are SGHDT and YYEEEE. The CDR3 is 11 amino acids. Trimming shortened V by 3 bases and J by 5 bases, and 6 bases separated the two germline ends.

This clone was seen once. The V and J genes are TRBV7-2 and TRBJ2-7; a weak D match, TRBD2 (7 bases). The V end was cut by 4 bases, the J end by 3 bases, with 19 bases between. In germline, CDR1 is SGHTA, CDR2 FQGNSA. This CDR3 contains 16 residues. The CDR3 bases are TGTGCCAGCAGCTCCAGCCGGGGGGACAAGCTCTACGAGCAGTACTTC. It translates to CASSSSRGDKLYEQYF.

The chain employs TRBV4-2 and TRBJ2-3; 10 nucleotides match TRBD1. The CDR3 is 16 amino acids. Germline V lookup: CDR1 LGHNA, CDR2 YNFKEQ. The V gene end was trimmed by 0 bases and the J gene end by 10 bases; junction bases not matched to a gene: 10. The CDR3 reads CASSQDWSDRGLAQYF. The CDR3 coding sequence is TGTGCCAGCAGCCAAGACTGGTCGGACAGGGGGTTGGCGCAGTATTTT.

This sequence joins TRBV6-5 and TRBJ2-7; tentatively, D is TRBD1 (6 bases). Germline V CDR1 and CDR2: MNHEY, SVGAGI. The CDR3 is 16 residues long. V was clipped by 0 bases and J by 5 bases, with 17 bases between them. This chain's CDR3 is CASSYSRGSRGDEQYF. The CDR3 coding sequence is TGTGCCAGCAGTTACTCGAGGGGGTCCCGAGGCGACGAGCAGTACTTC.

The chain combines TRBV2 with TRBJ1-5; 9 bases agree with TRBD1. V gave up 5 bases and J gave up 3 bases; unmatched junction bases: 14. Germline V CDR1 and CDR2: SNHLY, FYNNEI. The CDR3 covers 18 residues. The CDR3 DNA reads TGTGCCAGCAGTCGGGACAGGGCGCCAGGGGGGCACAATCAGCCCCAGCATTTT. Amino acid sequence: CASSRDRAPGGHNQPQHF. Filled out from reference TRBV2 and TRBJ1-5, the complete variable domain reads EPEVTQTPSHQVTQMGQEVILRCVPISNHLYFYWYRQILGQKVEFLVSFYNNEISEKSEIFDDQFSVERPDGSNFTLKIRSTKLEDSAMYFCASSRDRAPGGHNQPQHFGDGTRLSIL.

A word on this clone: Other DNA sequences in this specimen translate into the identical CDR3. The chain links TRBV9 to TRBJ1-5, with D perhaps TRBD1 (6 bases). V was pared by 3 bases and J by 0 bases, with 10 bases between. The V gene's germline CDR1 is SGDLS and CDR2 YYNGEE. This CDR3 spans 15 amino acids. The CDR3 bases are TGTGCCAGCAGCGCAGGGGATTATAGCAATCAGCCCCAGCATTTT. Translation: CASSAGDYSNQPQHF.

CDR3 loop: CASSQGVGSYTF. The CDR3 DNA is TGCGCCAGCAGCCAAGGGGTCGGGAGCTACACCTTC. The rearrangement joins TRBV4-3 to TRBJ1-2; D is ambiguous. Germline-derived CDR1 and CDR2 are LGHNA and YSLEER. This CDR3 has 12 amino acids. Trimming took 1 base from V and 9 from J, leaving 9 bases between them.

The chain combines TRBV7-6 with TRBJ2-1; 9 bases agree with TRBD2. From germline, CDR1 is SGHVS and CDR2 FNYEAQ. The CDR3 has 16 residues. The V and J ends lost 1 base and 5 bases, in that order; junction bases with no gene match: 6. CDR3 protein: CASSLGASGNHNEQFF. The CDR3 DNA reads as TGTGCCAGCAGCTTAGGGGCTAGCGGGAACCACAATGAGCAGTTCTTC.